The 5 T cell receptor beta chains below come from one sample, sequenced in a study of beta chain features in type 1 diabetes. These receptors lack a known antigen. Expressed TCRB transcripts were sequenced because the entire RNA isolate underwent reverse transcription. This table comes from immunoSEQ multiplex PCR, and its TCRdb copy is limited to in-frame clones, with some not included. In the table there are about 160,000 clones, approximately 7.8% of which are singletons. General study points: For Type 1 diabetes patients, all four CD4+ subsets carried TCRB CDR3s that were moderately but significantly shorter.

Source material: central memory CD4+ T cells from blood. All receptors come from a middle-aged woman with type 1 diabetes.

V gene TRBV28 combines with J gene TRBJ2-7; 9 bases map to TRBD1. Germline CDR1 MDHEN, CDR2 SYDVKM. This CDR3 is built from 16 residues. The trim removed 8 bases at V and 5 bases at J, leaving 16 bases unmatched. The CDR3 DNA reads as TGTGCCAGCTCCTGGCCGATGGGACAGGGAAAAAACGAGCAGTACTTC. The encoded protein is CASSWPMGQGKNEQYF.

This clone was recorded a few times. The chain links TRBV5-1 to TRBJ1-4, with D uncertain. Trimming left V 7 bases short and J 4 bases short, with 14 bases between. CDR3 size: 14 residues. Germline V gene sequence: CDR1 SGHRS, CDR2 YFSETQ. CDR3 amino acids: CASGKTGDNEKLFF. The CDR3, as DNA: TGCGCCAGCGGTAAGACGGGAGATAATGAAAAACTGTTTTTT.

The chain links TRBV6-4 to TRBJ2-1, with TRBD2 matching over 10 bases. The CDR3 sequence is 16 residues long. The trim removed 3 bases at V and 4 bases at J, leaving 6 bases unmatched. CDR1 is MRHNA, CDR2 SNTAGT, per germline. The CDR3 loop reads CASSDLPSGSYNEQFF. For the CDR3, the DNA is TGTGCCAGCAGTGATTTACCTAGCGGGAGTTACAATGAGCAGTTCTTC.

The rearrangement uses TRBV7-3 and TRBJ2-2; 9 bases match TRBD1. Germline CDR1 is SGHTA and CDR2 is FQGTGA. The CDR3 has 15 amino acids. V shed 5 bases, J shed 4 bases, and the junction held 5 bases outside the gene matches. For the CDR3, the DNA is TGTGCCAGCAGCCAAGGGACAGGGACCACCGGGGAGCTGTTTTTT. This codes for CASSQGTGTTGELFF.

V usage is TRBV10-3 and J usage is TRBJ1-1, with D unclear. The CDR3 has 11 amino acids. The V gene's germline CDR1 is ENHRY and CDR2 SYGVKD. Trimming stripped 6 bases from V and 7 bases from J, with 9 bases between. CDR3 loop: CAISEAYEAFF. The DNA for the CDR3 is TGTGCCATCAGCGAAGCGTATGAAGCTTTCTTT.